Below, one TCR beta chain is given with its context. The antigen remains unidentified. This specimen comes from a study of long-term antiretroviral therapy in people with HIV. Every one of the donors gave at least one pre-ART PBMC sample and at least two post-ART PBMC samples. Every one of the participants with HIV received treatment in the United States. Findings and limits, study-wide: Transplant-donor-level diversity was not reached after ART, though diversity increased.

Trimming shortened V by 1 base and J by 4 bases, and 10 bases separated the two germline ends. The CDR3 loop spans 14 amino acids. Germline loops: CDR1 LGHNA, CDR2 YNFKEQ. Assay version v3.0 of immunoSEQ was used, and it was run at survey level. A target of roughly 35,000-50,000 T-cell genomes per sample was set for sequencing. Data came from immunoSEQ multiplex PCR; TCRdb stores just in-frame clones and leaves some out. The sample contains roughly 28,000 clones, about 89% of which appear only once. The sequenced sample was unsorted PBMCs, obtained 3.1 years after starting antiretroviral therapy. The rearrangement links TRBV4-2 to TRBJ2-5; unclear D gene. This receptor was taken from a man younger than 35 with HIV. CDR3 loop: CASSQATEGETQYF. The CDR3 region has the DNA TGTGCCAGCAGCCAAGCAACAGAAGGAGAGACCCAGTACTTC.